This entry concerns a single T cell receptor (beta chain). The data stem from a study of OX40 agonist ivuxolimab in advanced cancers. TCRdb's copy holds only in-frame clones and misses some; the assay was immunoSEQ multiplex PCR. The sample records about 26,000 clones, roughly 80% being singletons. Patients were ruled out by autoimmune disease history or systemic immunosuppression. Germline V CDR1 and CDR2: PRHDT, FYEKMQ (reference sequence). V was clipped by 2 bases and J by 1 base; unmatched bases: 4. This CDR3 has 15 residues. The sequence derives from an adult with an advanced solid tumor such as melanoma, head and neck, liver or kidney cancer. This specimen consisted of CD4+ or CD8+ T cells sorted from blood, obtained in a trial of the OX40 agonist ivuxolimab. The gene calls are TRBV13 and TRBJ2-7; TRBD1 agrees at 8 bases. The CDR3 sequence is CASSLWTGTSYEQYF. In nucleotides, the CDR3 is TGTGCCAGCAGCTTATGGACAGGGACTTCCTACGAGCAGTACTTC. Full variable domain (missing parts from reference TRBV13 and TRBJ2-7): AAGVIQSPRHLIKEKRETATLKCYPIPRHDTVYWYQQGPGQDPQFLISFYEKMQSDKGSIPDRFSAQQFSDYHSELNMSSLELGDSALYFCASSLWTGTSYEQYFGPGTRLTVT.